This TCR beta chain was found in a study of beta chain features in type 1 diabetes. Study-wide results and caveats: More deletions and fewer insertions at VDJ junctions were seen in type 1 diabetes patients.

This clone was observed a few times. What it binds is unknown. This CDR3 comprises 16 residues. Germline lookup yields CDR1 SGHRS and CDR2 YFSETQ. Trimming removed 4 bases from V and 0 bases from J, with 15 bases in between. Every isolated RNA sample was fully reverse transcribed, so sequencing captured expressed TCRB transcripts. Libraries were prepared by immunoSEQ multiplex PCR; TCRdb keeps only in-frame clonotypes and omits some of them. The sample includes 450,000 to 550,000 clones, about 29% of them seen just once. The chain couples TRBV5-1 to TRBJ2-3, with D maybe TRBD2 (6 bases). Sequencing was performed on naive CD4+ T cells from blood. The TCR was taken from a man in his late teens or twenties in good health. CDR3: CASSTSGTFSTDTQYF. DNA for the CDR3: TGCGCCAGCAGCACATCCGGGACTTTTAGCACAGATACGCAGTATTTT.